The 32 T cell receptor beta chains listed next were all sequenced from one sample in a study of T cells in Graves' hyperthyroidism and ophthalmopathy. RNA transcripts served as the template for amplifying TCR beta CDR3 regions. When the TCR CDR3 underwent first-round RT-PCR, the HTBI primer set was used. TCRdb re-derived calls from the multiplex PCR reads in MiXCR, one entry per CDR3 protein. The sample holds a few hundred thousand distinct CDR3 sequences; about 13% are singletons and the top ten take approximately 35%. The sequencing input was blood. The source of these receptors is a woman in her thirties or forties with Graves' ophthalmopathy.

This chain links TRBV7-9 with TRBJ1-4; D might be TRBD1 (6 bases). Trimming pared 5 bases from V and 3 bases from J, leaving 10 bases between. The CDR3 is made up of 14 amino acids. Looked up from germline, CDR1 is SEHNR and CDR2 is FQNEAQ (reference sequence). The CDR3 coding sequence is TGTGCCAGCAGCGAACAGGGCGCTAATGAAAAACTGTTTTTT. Its protein product is CASSEQGANEKLFF.

Of note for this clonotype: A read error may explain this, as a much larger clone is one base away. V gene TRBV12-3 or TRBV12-4 combines with J gene TRBJ2-3; D gene ambiguous. V lost 6 bases and J lost 8, with 15 bases in between. There are 13 residues in the CDR3. In DNA, the CDR3 is TGTGCCAGCAGCTTCGGAATGGCAGGTACGCAGTATTTT. This gives the protein CASSFGMAGTQYF.

The rearrangement links TRBV7-6 to TRBJ2-3; TRBD1 is a possible D gene (6 bases). There are 17 residues in the CDR3. Germline CDR1 and CDR2: SGHVS and FNYEAQ. V shed 1 base and J shed 0 bases, with 14 bases lying between them. The chain's CDR3 is CASSLVGARISTDTQYF. CDR3 DNA sequence: TGTGCCAGCAGCTTAGTGGGGGCCCGCATAAGCACAGATACGCAGTATTTT.

This clonotype was recorded many times. The rearrangement links TRBV24-1 to TRBJ1-2; D possibly corresponds to TRBD1 (6 bases). V lost 4 bases, J lost 4 bases, and 12 bases lay in between. Germline-derived CDR1 and CDR2 are KGHDR and SFDVKD. This CDR3 is 14 amino acids long. The CDR3 nucleotides read TGTGCCACCAGTGAAACAGGGAGTAGCTATGGCTACACCTTC. Its translation: CATSETGSSYGYTF.

This clonotype was counted many times. The chain has TRBV3-1 and TRBJ1-1; D gene unclear. The CDR3 totals 13 residues. V lost 1 base and J 11 bases, leaving 14 bases between the germline ends. The germline V gene has CDR1 LGHDT and CDR2 YNNKEL (reference sequence). CDR3 nucleotide sequence: TGTGCCAGCAGCCAAGGGGAAACCAGAAGGGCTTTCTTT. This translates into CASSQGETRRAFF.

The chain has TRBV7-2 and TRBJ2-5, with 8 bases that match TRBD2. Per germline, CDR1 SGHTA and CDR2 FQGNSA. V shed 6 bases, J shed 4 bases, and the junction held 10 bases outside the gene matches. This CDR3 is 15 amino acids long. DNA for the CDR3: TGTGCCAGCAGATCGGGGGGCGGGGGGACAGAGACCCAGTACTTC. As protein: CASRSGGGGTETQYF.

This clonotype was detected ten times or more. The rearrangement joins TRBV7-9 to TRBJ2-4; tentatively, D is TRBD2 (6 bases). The CDR3 loop spans 14 amino acids. The V gene's germline CDR1 is SEHNR and CDR2 FQNEAQ (reference sequence). Trimming shortened V by 5 bases and J by 8 bases, and 16 bases separated the two germline ends. CDR3 region: CASSTPVGGDIQYF. CDR3 DNA: TGTGCCAGCAGCACACCCGTGGGCGGGGACATTCAGTACTTC.

This clonotype was detected ten times or more. The genes are TRBV20-1 and TRBJ2-7; 7 bases fit TRBD2. The CDR3 runs to 15 residues. Germline V lookup: CDR1 DFQATT, CDR2 SNEGSKA (reference sequence). V trimming: 0 bases; J trimming: 2 bases; junction bases outside the gene matches: 7. The CDR3 reads CSARDKERDPYEQYF. The CDR3, as DNA: TGCAGTGCTAGAGATAAGGAGCGGGACCCCTACGAGCAGTACTTC.

This clonotype was seen more than once but under ten times. V is TRBV12-3 or TRBV12-4 and J is TRBJ2-1, with D perhaps matching TRBD1 (6 bases). Trimming took 6 bases from V and 5 from J, leaving 14 bases between them. This CDR3 spans 14 amino acids. For the CDR3, the DNA is TGTGCCAGCAGCTCTATCACAGGGCACAATGAGCAGTTCTTC. Protein: CASSSITGHNEQFF.

This chain connects TRBV7-9 to TRBJ1-1; no reliable D call. From germline, CDR1 is SEHNR and CDR2 FQNEAQ (reference sequence). The CDR3 has 17 amino acids. V was cut by 5 bases and J by 1 base, with 20 bases left in between. The CDR3 region is CASSGRQKGGGNTEAFF. CDR3 nucleotides: TGTGCCAGCAGCGGTCGACAAAAAGGTGGAGGGAACACTGAAGCTTTCTTT. Drawing the rest from reference TRBV7-9 and TRBJ1-1, the complete variable domain is DTGVSQNPRHKITKRGQNVTFRCDPISEHNRLYWYRQTLGQGPEFLTYFQNEAQLEKSRLLSDRFSAERPKGSFSTLEIQRTEQGDSAMYLCASSGRQKGGGNTEAFFGQGTRLTVV.

Points on this clonotype: This may stem from a read error, because a much larger clone lies one nucleotide away. The J gene is TRBJ2-3, the V gene TRBV10-3; the match to TRBD2 covers 9 bases. The CDR3 runs 16 residues. Germline CDR1 is ENHRY and CDR2 is SYGVKD. J lost 0 bases, V lost 2 bases, and 3 bases had no gene match. The CDR3 reads CAISEPAGGSTDTQYF. The CDR3 nucleotides are TGTGCCATCAGTGAGCCAGCGGGGGGAAGCACAGATACGCAGTATTTT.

In its sample, this clonotype was seen many times. V gene TRBV6-1 combines with J gene TRBJ2-3, with D hard to call. The CDR3 covers 13 residues. Germline V gene sequence: CDR1 MNHNS, CDR2 SASEGT. V was shortened by 1 base and J by 0 bases, with 2 bases between the two germline ends. The DNA for the CDR3 is TGTGCCAGCAGTGAAGTTAGCACAGATACGCAGTATTTT. Residues: CASSEVSTDTQYF.

This clonotype was observed many times. V usage is TRBV3-1 and J usage is TRBJ2-5, with 11 bases fitting TRBD2. Germline CDR1 and CDR2: LGHDT and YNNKEL (reference sequence). Trimming removed 3 bases from V and 4 bases from J; junction bases left unmatched: 4. CDR3 length: 15 amino acids. The chain's CDR3 is CASSHLAGGGETQYF. CDR3 sequence (DNA): TGTGCCAGCAGCCATCTAGCGGGGGGAGGAGAGACCCAGTACTTC.

Many counts were recorded for this clonotype. The chain is built from TRBV28 and TRBJ2-5, with TRBD1 matching 8 bases. The germline gives CDR1 MDHEN, CDR2 SYDVKM. The CDR3 covers 15 residues. The junction had 12 bases not matched to a gene; V was cut back by 7 bases and J by 5 bases. Here the CDR3 DNA reads TGTGCCAGCACCAGGACAGGGTACTGGCAGGAGACCCAGTACTTC. It specifies CASTRTGYWQETQYF.

This clonotype was counted many times. This chain joins TRBV28 and TRBJ2-3; 11 nucleotides line up with TRBD1. The germline CDR1 and CDR2 sequences are MDHEN and SYDVKM. Trimming took 5 bases from V and 5 from J; bases not matched to a gene: 15. The CDR3 contains 18 residues. CDR3 loop: CASSTRYADRGPGDTQYF. In nucleotides, the CDR3 is TGTGCCAGCAGTACCCGATACGCGGACAGGGGGCCTGGAGATACGCAGTATTTT.

CDR3 residues: CASSQTPRGTQETQYF. CDR3 DNA: TGTGCCAGCAGCCAGACTCCCCGTGGAACCCAAGAGACCCAGTACTTC. This rearrangement joins TRBV3-1 to TRBJ2-5; D gene unclear. Trimming took 3 bases from V and 1 from J, leaving 15 bases between them. Germline V CDR1 and CDR2: LGHDT, YNNKEL (reference sequence). CDR3 length: 16 residues.

There are a few counts of this clonotype. The rearrangement joins TRBV24-1 to TRBJ2-1; 7 bases agree with TRBD1. V shed 12 bases, J shed 8 bases, and the junction held 12 bases outside the gene matches. CDR3 size: 13 residues. Looked up from germline, CDR1 is KGHDR and CDR2 is SFDVKD. CDR3 sequence reads: CACGEGAGDEQFF. The CDR3 DNA is TGTGCCTGCGGAGAGGGGGCAGGAGATGAGCAGTTCTTC.

This clonotype came up many times. The V call is TRBV24-1, the J call TRBJ2-1; 8 bases line up with TRBD1. V trimming: 5 bases; J trimming: 5 bases; junction bases outside the gene matches: 10. Germline lookup yields CDR1 KGHDR and CDR2 SFDVKD. The CDR3 contains 16 residues. The CDR3 DNA is TGTGCCACCAGTGGGACAGGGAAAAAAGTGAACAATGAGCAGTTCTTC. The encoded protein is CATSGTGKKVNNEQFF.

The chain recombines TRBV5-4 with TRBJ1-1; D gene uncertain. The CDR3 is made up of 14 amino acids. Trimming took off 0 bases at V and 5 bases at J, with 11 bases between the two ends. Germline CDR1 SGHNT, CDR2 YYREEE (reference sequence). CDR3 nucleotides: TGTGCCAGCAGCTTGGGTGGAGGGCAAACTGAAGCTTTCTTT. Its translation: CASSLGGGQTEAFF. Together with reference TRBV5-4 and TRBJ1-1, the CDR3 gives the full variable domain: ETGVTQSPTHLIKTRGQQVTLRCSSQSGHNTVSWYQQALGQGPQFIFQYYREEENGRGNFPPRFSGLQFPNYSSELNVNALELDDSALYLCASSLGGGQTEAFFGQGTRLTVV.

With respect to this clonotype: Relative to the germline gene, one junction end is altered; a read error may explain this. The chain carries TRBV18 and TRBJ2-1; D may match TRBD1 or TRBD2 (6 bases each). Germline CDR1 KGHSH, CDR2 LQKENI. This CDR3 spans 16 amino acids. CDR3 residues: CASSPPGGIRYNERFF. CDR3 in DNA: TGTGCCAGCTCACCACCAGGGGGGATTCGTTACAATGAGCGGTTCTTC.

The sample holds many counts of this clonotype. The chain uses TRBV2 and TRBJ2-1, with 11 bases fitting TRBD2. Germline assignment: CDR1 SNHLY and CDR2 FYNNEI. The CDR3 has 15 amino acids. Trimming at V came to 2 bases and at J to 8 bases, leaving 5 bases not matched to a gene. The CDR3 nucleotides are TGTGCCAGCAGTGAAAACCCTAGCGGGGGGCATGAGCAGTTCTTC. Amino acid sequence: CASSENPSGGHEQFF.

This clonotype has a count of ten or more. V gene TRBV12-3 or TRBV12-4 combines with J gene TRBJ1-2; TRBD1 agrees at 7 bases. The ends lost 2 bases at V and 3 bases at J; junction bases unmatched: 6. This CDR3 has 15 amino acids. The CDR3 is CASSLTGTAYYGYTF. The CDR3 region has the DNA TGTGCCAGCAGTTTAACCGGGACAGCTTACTATGGCTACACCTTC.

This clonotype was seen ten or more times. The CDR3 coding sequence is TGCAGTGCTAGAAGGTCGGCCTATGAGCAGTTCTTC. Translating it yields CSARRSAYEQFF. The chain has TRBV20-1 and TRBJ2-1; D uncertain. Trimming cost V 2 bases and J 8 bases, with 10 bases left between them. The CDR3 loop spans 12 amino acids. The germline gives CDR1 DFQATT, CDR2 SNEGSKA (reference sequence).

The chain joins TRBV25-1 to TRBJ2-7; perhaps TRBD2 as D (5 bases). The germline V and J ends were trimmed by 4 bases and 1 base, with 20 bases remaining between them. The CDR3 totals 17 residues. CDR1 and CDR2 (germline): MGHDK, SYGVNS. CDR3 region: CASSGSSGSSRSYEQYF. CDR3 coding DNA: TGTGCCAGCAGTGGATCCTCGGGGTCTTCTAGATCCTACGAGCAGTACTTC.

This clonotype has a count of ten or more. The chain recombines TRBV11-2 with TRBJ2-3; D is perhaps TRBD2 (6 bases). CDR3 length equals 15 residues. Trimming left V 8 bases short and J 2 bases short, with 17 bases between. The germline V gene encodes CDR1 SGHAT and CDR2 FQNNGV. CDR3: CASGERRGPTDTQYF. The CDR3 nucleotides are TGTGCCAGCGGGGAGAGGCGGGGTCCCACAGATACGCAGTATTTT.

This clonotype was observed many times. V gene TRBV12-3 or TRBV12-4 combines with J gene TRBJ1-2, with 8 bases matching TRBD1. Germline trimming cut 4 bases from V and 9 bases from J; bases unmatched to any gene: 13. This CDR3 contains 15 residues. CDR3: CASSSAGQGAFSYTF. CDR3 nucleotide sequence: TGTGCCAGCAGTTCAGCGGGGCAGGGGGCTTTTAGCTACACCTTC.

The chain carries TRBV20-1 and TRBJ1-1; D gene ambiguous. V was clipped by 3 bases and J by 1 base, with 12 bases between them. In germline, CDR1 is DFQATT, CDR2 SNEGSKA (reference sequence). The length of the CDR3 is 14 residues. Here the CDR3 DNA reads TGCAGTGCTAGCCGCCCGGGAAGGAACACTGAAGCTTTCTTT. This sequence encodes CSASRPGRNTEAFF.

This clonotype came up a few times. The rearrangement joins TRBV6-1 to TRBJ2-7, with TRBD1 identical over 7 bases. The CDR3 length is 14 residues. The ends lost 6 bases at V and 2 bases at J; junction bases unmatched: 7. Looked up from germline, CDR1 is MNHNS and CDR2 is SASEGT. For the CDR3, the DNA is TGTGCCAGCAGCCGACGACAGGGCCCCTACGAGCAGTACTTC. Its protein product is CASSRRQGPYEQYF.

This clonotype showed up many times. J is TRBJ2-2 and V is TRBV7-9, with D unresolved. The CDR3 has 16 residues. With 3 bases removed from V and 1 base from J, the gap between germline ends came to 12 bases. In germline, CDR1 is SEHNR, CDR2 FQNEAQ (reference sequence). The CDR3 DNA sequence: TGTGCCAGCAGCTTGCGGCACTCAGGGAACACCGGGGAGCTGTTTTTT. Protein: CASSLRHSGNTGELFF.

This clonotype was seen many times. This chain connects TRBV13 to TRBJ1-3; D call uncertain. V lost 1 base, J lost 5 bases, and 3 bases lay in between. The CDR3 spans 12 residues. Germline values: CDR1 PRHDT, CDR2 FYEKMQ (reference sequence). The CDR3 loop is CASSLDRNTIYF. The CDR3 nucleotides read TGTGCCAGCAGCTTAGACAGAAACACCATATATTTT.

Many counts were recorded for this clonotype. The chain employs TRBV2 and TRBJ1-2, with D unresolved. Trimming took 1 base from V and 4 from J, leaving 10 bases between them. Germline values: CDR1 SNHLY, CDR2 FYNNEI. The CDR3 runs 14 residues. The CDR3 loop reads CASSEGQELYGYTF. CDR3 nucleotides: TGTGCCAGCAGTGAAGGACAAGAACTCTATGGCTACACCTTC.

CDR3 sequence: CASSPHELGKGTYEQYF. The CDR3 nucleotides are TGTGCCAGCTCACCACATGAGCTAGGAAAGGGGACCTACGAGCAGTACTTC. The V and J genes are TRBV18 and TRBJ2-7; maybe TRBD1 (5 bases). Trimming shortened V by 1 base and J by 2 bases, and 18 bases separated the two germline ends. Germline V lookup: CDR1 KGHSH, CDR2 LQKENI. The CDR3 contains 17 residues.